Sequencing of this T cell receptor (beta chain) was carried out in a study of T cell responses to AZD1222 COVID-19 vaccine. Study conclusions and caveats: Females made up more of the donors, who were largely white British, and clonal diversity may have come out too low. Of the AZD1222 recipients, only 5 or 6 were seropositive at baseline.

Here immunoSEQ multiplex PCR was the method, and the copy in TCRdb shows in-frame clones only, minus some. The sample lists some 120,000 clones; 70% to 90% were seen once. About this clone: Its specificity is unknown.

The V gene's germline CDR1 is SGHTA and CDR2 FQGNSA. Losses at the gene ends were 3 bases for V and 6 bases for J; bases not matched to a gene: 6. The CDR3 extends over 15 amino acids. This chain connects TRBV7-2 to TRBJ1-5, with 9 bases aligning to TRBD1. The specimen was peripheral blood, collected on day 0 of AZD1222 vaccination. This sequence originates from an adult in good health. The CDR3 nucleotides read TGTGCCAGCAGCTTTCAGGGACAGGGCGGTCAGCCCCAGCATTTT. Its translation is CASSFQGQGGQPQHF.